This entry lists 21 T cell receptor beta chains sequenced from one sample in a study of shared clonotypes between healthy human individuals. Assay used: immunoSEQ multiplex PCR; TCRdb lists only in-frame clones, some missing. In the table there are 2 million to 2.5 million clones, approximately 94% of which are singletons. The material sequenced was naive CD4+ T cells sorted from blood. Subset given: CD45RA+ positively selected. These receptors originate from a man aged 18 to 29 in good health.

The V call is TRBV27, the J call TRBJ2-6, with 8 bases aligning to TRBD1. This CDR3 spans 17 amino acids. Per the germline V gene, CDR1 is MNHEY and CDR2 is SMNVEV (reference sequence). Trimming cost V 2 bases and J 0 bases; bases outside gene matches: 3. CDR3 sequence: CASSLRTGSSGANVLTF. In DNA, the CDR3 is TGTGCCAGCAGTTTAAGGACAGGGTCCTCTGGGGCCAACGTCCTGACTTTC.

The chain combines TRBV6-4 with TRBJ1-4, with D unclear. CDR3 length: 14 residues. Germline V gives CDR1 MRHNA, CDR2 SNTAGT. Trimming removed 11 bases from V and 4 bases from J, with 17 bases in between. The CDR3 DNA follows: TGTGCCTCCAGGCTTACAGCGAGTAATGAAAAACTGTTTTTT. Amino acids: CASRLTASNEKLFF.

V and J are TRBV10-3 and TRBJ2-3, with TRBD1 matching 8 bases. Germline CDR1 reads ENHRY; CDR2 reads SYGVKD. The CDR3 extends over 17 amino acids. V shed 3 bases and J 5 bases; nucleotides not matched to a gene: 13. This CDR3 is CAISDPLAGGGGDTQYF. CDR3 in DNA: TGTGCCATCAGTGACCCCCTAGCAGGGGGCGGTGGAGATACGCAGTATTTT.

This chain links TRBV5-1 with TRBJ1-2; 7 nucleotides align to TRBD1. Per the germline V gene, CDR1 is SGHRS and CDR2 is YFSETQ. The CDR3 runs to 14 residues. With 0 bases clipped from V and 5 bases from J, the junction kept 4 bases outside the gene matches. CDR3: CASSLAGTEYGYTF. The CDR3 DNA sequence: TGCGCCAGCAGCTTGGCCGGGACAGAATATGGCTACACCTTC.

The genes are TRBV7-9 and TRBJ2-7; D is perhaps TRBD1 or TRBD2 (5 bases each). V gave up 4 bases and J gave up 7 bases, with 8 bases separating them. Germline assignment: CDR1 SEHNR and CDR2 FQNEAQ (reference sequence). The CDR3 extends over 11 amino acids. The CDR3 sequence: CASSSWGEQYF. The CDR3 DNA reads as TGTGCCAGCAGCTCGTGGGGGGAGCAGTACTTC.

This clone came up once. CDR3 loop: CSVDRVDNTEAFF. The CDR3 nucleotides read TGCAGCGTTGACAGGGTTGATAACACTGAAGCTTTCTTT. This chain joins TRBV29-1 and TRBJ1-1; D possibly corresponds to TRBD1 (5 bases). Trimming pared 3 bases from V and 2 bases from J, leaving 10 bases between. Germline V gene lookup returns CDR1 SQVTM and CDR2 ANQGSEA. The CDR3 is 13 residues long.

The V call is TRBV6-6, the J call TRBJ2-7, with 7 bases lining up with TRBD1. Germline V lookup: CDR1 MNHNY, CDR2 SVGAGI (reference sequence). The CDR3 runs to 12 residues. Unmatched junction bases numbered 7, after V lost 7 bases and J lost 7 bases. CDR3 DNA: TGTGCCAGCAACACAGGGGTGGGGGAGCAGTACTTC. Residues: CASNTGVGEQYF.

The genes are TRBV7-9 and TRBJ2-1; 8 nucleotides align to TRBD2. V gave up 1 base and J gave up 4 bases; unmatched junction bases: 9. From germline, CDR1 is SEHNR and CDR2 FQNEAQ (reference sequence). The CDR3 runs to 17 residues. The CDR3 bases are TGTGCCAGCAGCTTAGTAGGGCTAGCGGGTACATACAATGAGCAGTTCTTC. This gives the protein CASSLVGLAGTYNEQFF.

The genes are TRBV19 and TRBJ2-3, with TRBD1 matching 8 bases. CDR3 length: 16 residues. V gave up 3 bases and J gave up 2 bases; unmatched junction bases: 7. CDR1 is LNHDA, CDR2 SQIVND, per germline (reference sequence). CDR3 region: CASSIPQGASTDTQYF. In DNA, the CDR3 is TGTGCCAGTAGTATCCCGCAGGGGGCCTCCACAGATACGCAGTATTTT.

V is TRBV2 and J is TRBJ1-4; TRBD1 is a possible D gene (5 bases). V was clipped by 11 bases and J by 5 bases, with 21 bases between them. Germline-derived CDR1 and CDR2 are SNHLY and FYNNEI. CDR3 size: 15 residues. CDR3 sequence reads: CAARKRGEPNEKLFF. CDR3 in DNA: TGTGCCGCCAGAAAGAGGGGTGAACCGAATGAAAAACTGTTTTTT.

The chain is built from TRBV19 and TRBJ1-6; D gene uncertain. Trimming removed 5 bases at V and 9 bases at J, with 14 bases between. CDR1 and CDR2 from the germline V gene are LNHDA and SQIVND (reference sequence). The CDR3 is 14 residues long. CDR3 residues: CASSVGLVGSPLHF. For the CDR3, the DNA is TGTGCCAGTAGTGTAGGGCTGGTCGGTTCACCCCTCCACTTT.

CDR3 coding DNA: TGTGCCAGCAGTAAGGACTACTCCTACAATGAGCAGTTCTTC. Translation gives CASSKDYSYNEQFF. The genes are TRBV6-4 and TRBJ2-1; a possible D gene is TRBD2 (6 bases). Germline assignment: CDR1 MRHNA and CDR2 SNTAGT. The length of the CDR3 is 14 residues. The V end was cut by 5 bases, the J end by 0 bases, with 8 bases between.

The V gene is TRBV7-9, the J gene TRBJ2-1; 7 bases are a match to TRBD1. The CDR3 has 15 residues. Germline V CDR1 and CDR2: SEHNR, FQNEAQ (reference sequence). V was pared by 5 bases and J by 0 bases, with 4 bases of the junction left unmatched. CDR3 bases: TGTGCCAGCAGCAGACGACAGGGCTCCTACAATGAGCAGTTCTTC. Its translation is CASSRRQGSYNEQFF.

V gene TRBV6-1 combines with J gene TRBJ1-1; no definite D call. V was clipped by 1 base and J by 5 bases, with 17 bases between them. The CDR3 loop spans 16 amino acids. CDR1 MNHNS and CDR2 SASEGT come from the germline V gene. The chain's CDR3 is CASSEGDGRTGTEAFF. The CDR3, as DNA: TGTGCCAGCAGTGAAGGAGACGGCAGGACGGGGACTGAAGCTTTCTTT.

The chain couples TRBV7-2 to TRBJ1-1, with D perhaps TRBD1 (5 bases). The CDR3 covers 16 residues. V was cut by 5 bases and J by 2 bases, with 18 bases left in between. CDR1 and CDR2 from the germline V gene are SGHTA and FQGNSA. Written as DNA, the CDR3 is TGTGCCAGCAGCGTGGGACTAGGTGCCCCAAACACTGAAGCTTTCTTT. Translation gives CASSVGLGAPNTEAFF.

This sequence joins TRBV18 and TRBJ2-2, with 8 bases aligning to TRBD2. Germline trimming cut 3 bases from V and 1 base from J; bases unmatched to any gene: 7. The CDR3 totals 17 residues. Germline values: CDR1 KGHSH, CDR2 LQKENI. CDR3 DNA sequence: TGTGCCAGCTCACCGTACCTAACTAGCGGGAACACCGGGGAGCTGTTTTTT. This codes for CASSPYLTSGNTGELFF.

The chain carries TRBV9 and TRBJ2-6; TRBD1 aligns across 7 bases. The CDR3 has 19 residues. Trimming removed 0 bases from V and 4 bases from J; junction bases left unmatched: 13. Germline CDR1 reads SGDLS; CDR2 reads YYNGEE. CDR3 coding DNA: TGTGCCAGCAGCGTAGAGGGGGCCAACTTTGAATTCGGGGCCAACGTCCTGACTTTC. This gives the protein CASSVEGANFEFGANVLTF.

This sequence joins TRBV6-6 and TRBJ2-4; D remains unclear. The CDR3 loop spans 13 amino acids. V lost 5 bases to trimming and J lost 6 bases, with 11 bases between them. Germline V CDR1 and CDR2: MNHNY, SVGAGI (reference sequence). In DNA, the CDR3 is TGTGCCAGCAGTCAAGGATGGGCAAACATTCAGTACTTC. It yields the protein CASSQGWANIQYF.

CDR3 residues: CASSQWPGAGEDTEAFF. In nucleotides, the CDR3 is TGTGCCAGTAGTCAATGGCCGGGGGCAGGGGAGGACACTGAAGCTTTCTTT. The gene calls are TRBV19 and TRBJ1-1, with a weak D call TRBD1 (6 bases). The CDR3 is made up of 17 amino acids. V lost 5 bases and J 3 bases, leaving 22 bases between the germline ends. CDR1 and CDR2 (germline): LNHDA, SQIVND (reference sequence).

The chain has TRBV6-1 and TRBJ1-1; D gene ambiguous. Per germline, CDR1 MNHNS and CDR2 SASEGT. With 8 bases removed from V and 4 bases from J, the gap between germline ends came to 14 bases. CDR3 length equals 13 residues. CDR3 amino acids: CASARVGSTEAFF. The DNA for the CDR3 is TGTGCCAGCGCACGCGTGGGGTCCACTGAAGCTTTCTTT.

The CDR3 protein is CASSSPGLAPEQYF. CDR3 in DNA: TGTGCCAGCAGTTCTCCGGGACTAGCACCCGAGCAGTACTTC. The J gene is TRBJ2-7, the V gene TRBV6-6, with TRBD2 identical over 9 bases. The V gene's germline CDR1 is MNHNY and CDR2 SVGAGI (reference sequence). J lost 6 bases, V lost 4 bases, and 7 bases had no gene match. CDR3 length: 14 amino acids.